This paragraph reports one T cell receptor (beta chain). The data stem from a study of blood T cell repertoires in COVID-19. In the study overall: Acute-phase and convalescent COVID-19 samples originated in the United States, Italy and Spain. The analysed material was cDNA or gDNA that came from T cells, B-cell-depleted T cells, or PBMCs.

Per the original methods: By means of reference gene primer amplification, nucleated cell counts were estimated. Sequenced by immunoSEQ multiplex PCR; TCRdb stores in-frame clones only, minus some. V and J calls plus clone size are reproduced from that table; the DNA served to infer D and trimming. The table shows 150,000 to 200,000 clones, with around 82% occurring only once. From germline, CDR1 is MNHNS and CDR2 SASEGT. Losses at the gene ends were 0 bases for V and 0 bases for J; bases not matched to a gene: 7. This CDR3 is 17 amino acids long. The chain is built from TRBV6-1 and TRBJ1-2, with 7 bases aligning to TRBD1. The specimen sequenced was peripheral blood. This receptor was taken from a man aged 55 to 70 with active or convalescent COVID-19. CDR3 nucleotides: TGTGCCAGCAGTGAAGCCCCTCACAGGGGATCTAACTATGGCTACACCTTC. Its translation: CASSEAPHRGSNYGYTF.